One and the same sample provided the 22 T cell receptor beta chains below, sequenced in a study of T-cell reconstitution after alpha-beta-depleted transplantation in children. Unique molecular identifiers tagged the TCRbeta library. Each CDR3 protein is one row after TCRdb ran MiXCR on the PCR reads. The data contain roughly 82,000 distinct CDR3 sequences, 11% to 15% of them singletons. This material consisted of PBMCs, mostly from graft donor cells, taken 180 days after TCRalphabeta/CD19-depleted stem cell transplant. Source of these receptors: a male patient aged 2-10 years who had a stem cell transplant for acute lymphoblastic leukemia, so the T cells may come from the graft donor.

This clonotype occurred many times. The chain links TRBV12-3 or TRBV12-4 to TRBJ1-5; D unresolved. V lost 3 bases, J lost 5 bases, and 11 bases lay in between. This CDR3 has 14 amino acids. The CDR3: CASSFPGSDQPQHF. The CDR3, as DNA: TGTGCCAGCAGTTTCCCGGGGTCTGATCAGCCCCAGCATTTT.

At least ten counts were recorded for this clonotype. This chain uses TRBV12-3 or TRBV12-4 with TRBJ2-1; TRBD1 is a possible D gene (5 bases). The CDR3 runs to 16 residues. V was clipped by 5 bases and J by 4 bases, with 18 bases between them. CDR3 bases: TGTGCCAGCAGTCCACACGACAGTCTCGGGTACAATGAGCAGTTCTTC. Protein sequence: CASSPHDSLGYNEQFF.

This clonotype appeared a few times. CDR3 DNA sequence: TGTGCCAGCAGCCCTTGGACAGGGAGGACAAGGTCACCCCTCCACTTT. The encoded protein is CASSPWTGRTRSPLHF. This chain uses TRBV7-2 with TRBJ1-6, with 8 bases matching TRBD1. The V gene's germline CDR1 is SGHTA and CDR2 FQGNSA. Losses at the gene ends were 5 bases for V and 10 bases for J; bases not matched to a gene: 13. The CDR3 sequence is 16 residues long.

V and J are TRBV20-1 and TRBJ1-5; D may be TRBD1 (5 bases). The CDR3 contains 16 residues. The V end lost 5 bases, the J end lost 0 bases, and 17 bases lay between the germline ends. CDR1 and CDR2 (germline): DFQATT, SNEGSKA (reference sequence). CDR3 protein: CSALGPSGVSNQPQHF. For the CDR3, the DNA is TGCAGTGCTTTGGGACCGAGTGGGGTTAGCAATCAGCCCCAGCATTTT.

This chain uses TRBV12-3 or TRBV12-4 with TRBJ2-5, with 7 bases lining up with TRBD1. The CDR3 consists of 11 residues. V shed 6 bases, J shed 9 bases, and the junction held 4 bases outside the gene matches. The CDR3 bases are TGTGCCAGCAGACACACAGGGGCCCAGTACTTC. Amino acid sequence: CASRHTGAQYF.

This sequence joins TRBV28 and TRBJ2-5; tentatively, D is TRBD2 (6 bases). CDR3 length: 14 residues. Trimming shortened V by 3 bases and J by 0 bases, and 8 bases separated the two germline ends. Germline CDR1 MDHEN, CDR2 SYDVKM. The CDR3 DNA sequence: TGTGCCAGCAGTTTGCGGGACTACCAAGAGACCCAGTACTTC. It codes for CASSLRDYQETQYF.

There are a few counts of this clonotype. V is TRBV7-3 and J is TRBJ1-3; D possibly corresponds to TRBD1 (5 bases). The CDR3 totals 15 residues. Germline V gives CDR1 SGHTA, CDR2 FQGTGA. V shed 5 bases and J shed 0 bases, with 11 bases lying between them. DNA of the CDR3: TGTGCCAGCAGCCGAGACGGGGGCTCTGGAAACACCATATATTTT. Encoded protein: CASSRDGGSGNTIYF.

This sequence joins TRBV11-3 and TRBJ2-3; no definite D call. Germline lookup yields CDR1 SGHNT and CDR2 YENEEA. V gave up 1 base and J gave up 0 bases, with 11 bases separating them. This CDR3 region has 16 residues. As DNA, the CDR3 is TGTGCCAGCAGCTTAGGGACCCGTGCTAGCACAGATACGCAGTATTTT. Translation gives CASSLGTRASTDTQYF.

In this sample, this clonotype is medium-sized. This rearrangement joins TRBV20-1 to TRBJ1-1; 7 nucleotides match TRBD1. The CDR3 has 11 amino acids. CDR1 DFQATT and CDR2 SNEGSKA come from the germline V gene (reference sequence). This CDR3 is CRGTDNTEAFF. CDR3 nucleotide sequence: TGCAGGGGGACAGACAACACTGAAGCTTTCTTT.

This clonotype occurred a few times. CDR3 in amino acids: CASSSRLAGQNEQFF. The CDR3 coding sequence is TGTGCCAGCAGCTCCCGACTAGCGGGGCAGAATGAGCAGTTCTTC. The chain has TRBV7-2 and TRBJ2-1, with 11 nucleotides matching TRBD2. The CDR3 spans 15 residues. The V and J ends lost 4 bases and 7 bases, in that order; junction bases with no gene match: 6. The germline V gene has CDR1 SGHTA and CDR2 FQGNSA.

J is TRBJ2-7 and V is TRBV23-1; 11 bases are a match to TRBD2. TRBV23-1 is classed as an ORF, of uncertain function. With V trimmed by 1 base and J by 2 bases, 7 bases remained unmatched. This CDR3 region has 17 residues. CDR3 in DNA: TGCGCCAGCAGTCAATTGGTAGCGGGAGGGGGTCCCTACGAGCAGTACTTC. Translation gives CASSQLVAGGGPYEQYF.

This clonotype was detected only a few times. This chain joins TRBV6-1 and TRBJ1-6; 8 bases agree with TRBD1. Trimming took 2 bases from V and 10 from J; bases not matched to a gene: 4. CDR3 length: 14 amino acids. In germline, CDR1 is MNHNS, CDR2 SASEGT. The CDR3 loop is CASSELDRESPLHF. CDR3 nucleotides: TGTGCCAGCAGTGAATTGGACAGGGAATCACCCCTCCACTTT.

This clonotype has a count of ten or more. The J gene is TRBJ1-4, the V gene TRBV28; D ambiguous. Deletions cut 7 bases from V and 8 bases from J, with 14 bases between. The CDR3 runs to 13 residues. Per germline, CDR1 MDHEN and CDR2 SYDVKM. Here the CDR3 reads CASTPHAVEKLFF. In DNA, the CDR3 is TGTGCCAGCACCCCCCACGCAGTAGAAAAACTGTTTTTT.

This clonotype was seen ten or more times. The rearrangement links TRBV28 to TRBJ2-7; a possible D gene is TRBD1 (6 bases). Germline V gene lookup returns CDR1 MDHEN and CDR2 SYDVKM. V was cut by 6 bases and J by 2 bases, with 17 bases left in between. This CDR3 contains 15 residues. CDR3 in DNA: TGTGCCAGCAGAAACACAGGGAAAGGGGCCTACGAGCAGTACTTC. Encoded protein: CASRNTGKGAYEQYF.

There are a few counts of this clonotype. The chain links TRBV11-2 to TRBJ2-5; 8 bases match TRBD2. The CDR3 extends over 16 amino acids. After removal of 3 bases from V and 4 bases from J, the junction contained 10 bases not matched to a gene. Germline CDR1 reads SGHAT; CDR2 reads FQNNGV. The CDR3 coding sequence is TGTGCCAGCAGCTTTTGGTTACTAGCGGAGGGAGAGACCCAGTACTTC. The encoded protein is CASSFWLLAEGETQYF.

The V and J genes are TRBV27 and TRBJ2-2, with D uncertain. The germline CDR1 and CDR2 sequences are MNHEY and SMNVEV (reference sequence). V lost 5 bases and J lost 8, with 12 bases in between. There are 13 residues in the CDR3. DNA for the CDR3: TGTGCCAGCAGTCTTAAACGTTGGGGGGAGCTGTTTTTT. Translated: CASSLKRWGELFF.

This chain links TRBV9 with TRBJ2-1; D is possibly TRBD2 (5 bases). Trimming took 0 bases from V and 2 from J, leaving 6 bases between them. The CDR3 sequence is 14 residues long. The germline V gene has CDR1 SGDLS and CDR2 YYNGEE. For the CDR3, the DNA is TGTGCCAGCAGCGTAGGAGGGCCCTACAATGAGCAGTTCTTC. This translates into CASSVGGPYNEQFF.

This clonotype has just a few counts. The V gene is TRBV12-3 or TRBV12-4, the J gene TRBJ2-7; unclear D gene. V was shortened by 5 bases and J by 6 bases, with 14 bases between the two germline ends. The CDR3 contains 13 residues. The DNA for the CDR3 is TGTGCCAGCAGTCCGGGCAGATTATTCGAGCAGTACTTC. This sequence encodes CASSPGRLFEQYF.

The chain's CDR3 is CASSPPPGVGNTEAFF. CDR3 coding DNA: TGTGCCAGCAGTCCTCCCCCCGGGGTGGGGAACACTGAAGCTTTCTTT. This chain uses TRBV28 with TRBJ1-1; D gene ambiguous. Germline V CDR1 and CDR2: MDHEN, SYDVKM. Between the trimmed V and J ends, which lost 5 bases and 1 base, there was a span of 17 bases. The CDR3 loop spans 16 amino acids.

This clonotype was counted a few times. The CDR3 here is CATSDPRLGTGELFF. CDR3 nucleotide sequence: TGTGCCACCAGTGACCCTCGACTAGGCACCGGGGAGCTGTTTTTT. The J gene is TRBJ2-2, the V gene TRBV24-1, with D perhaps TRBD2 (6 bases). The CDR3 totals 15 residues. Trimming stripped 4 bases from V and 4 bases from J, with 12 bases between. Germline CDR1 KGHDR, CDR2 SFDVKD.

This clonotype was counted many times. The chain's CDR3 is CSARSGDIYEQYF. CDR3 nucleotide sequence: TGCAGTGCTAGATCGGGGGACATCTACGAGCAGTACTTC. V and J are TRBV20-1 and TRBJ2-7; TRBD1 or TRBD2 may be the D gene (6 bases each). With 2 bases removed from V and 3 bases from J, the gap between germline ends came to 11 bases. This CDR3 is 13 amino acids long. In germline, CDR1 is DFQATT, CDR2 SNEGSKA (reference sequence).

This clonotype was recorded once. The chain joins TRBV25-1 to TRBJ2-7, with D possibly TRBD1 on 6 matching bases. The CDR3 is made up of 15 amino acids. Deletions cut 4 bases from V and 6 bases from J, with 19 bases between. The V gene's germline CDR1 is MGHDK and CDR2 SYGVNS. The CDR3 loop is CASSVRQVIDGEQYF. The CDR3 DNA is TGTGCCAGCAGTGTCCGACAGGTGATAGACGGCGAGCAGTACTTC.